This T cell receptor beta chain was recorded in a study of OX40 agonist ivuxolimab in advanced cancers. The study, taken as a whole, reports: Expansion of clones was among the lowest in partial responders at 0.1-3.0 mg/kg.

Turning to this clone: What it binds is unknown.

V was pared by 7 bases and J by 4 bases, with 6 bases of the junction left unmatched. Per the germline V gene, CDR1 is SNHLY and CDR2 is FYNNEI. The CDR3 totals 14 residues. Here immunoSEQ multiplex PCR was the method, and the copy in TCRdb shows in-frame clones only, minus some. The sample includes approximately 45,000 clones, about four fifths of them seen just once. The rearrangement links TRBV2 to TRBJ2-7; the match to TRBD1 covers 11 bases. The receptor was isolated from an adult with an advanced solid tumor such as melanoma, head and neck, liver or kidney cancer. The sample was CD4+ or CD8+ T cells sorted from blood, taken in a trial of the OX40 agonist ivuxolimab. CDR3 DNA sequence: TGTGCCAGCACACATGGACAGGGGGCTTACGAGCAGTACTTC. Translating gives CASTHGQGAYEQYF.